Presented here are 28 T cell receptor beta chains from one specimen sequenced in a study of CD4 T cells in relation to SARS-CoV-2 and coronaviruses. The antigens of these receptors remain unknown. Produced via immunoSEQ multiplex PCR; TCRdb's table is partial and in-frame only. The data contain tens of thousands of clones, around 77% of them singletons. The sample taken for sequencing was memory CD4+ T cells from PBMCs, cultured in vitro. The receptors come from an adult with COVID-19.

Note on this clone: The junction and the germline gene differ at one end; a read error may be behind it. The chain employs TRBV11-2 and TRBJ2-7; 9 bases fit TRBD1. Germline loops: CDR1 SGHAT, CDR2 FQNNGV. This CDR3 has 15 amino acids. CDR3 region: CASRLAGTGTYEQYF. The CDR3 coding sequence is TGTGCCAGCAGGTTAGCAGGGACAGGGACCTACGAGCAGTACTTC.

The rearrangement joins TRBV5-1 to TRBJ2-1; 9 nucleotides match TRBD1. The CDR3 sequence is 15 residues long. After removal of 1 base from V and 8 bases from J, the junction contained 7 bases not matched to a gene. Germline assignment: CDR1 SGHRS and CDR2 YFSETQ. The CDR3 nucleotides are TGCGCCAGCAGCTTGTGGGACAGGGAGATTGATGAGCAGTTCTTC. It is translated as CASSLWDREIDEQFF.

This clone was detected a few times. This rearrangement joins TRBV30 to TRBJ2-1, with 8 bases that match TRBD2. V trimming: 4 bases; J trimming: 7 bases; junction bases outside the gene matches: 9. The V gene's germline CDR1 is GTSNPN and CDR2 SVGIG (reference sequence). The CDR3 totals 14 residues. The DNA for the CDR3 is TGTGCCTGGATAGGTAGCGGGATGGTAAATGAGCAGTTCTTC. Protein product: CAWIGSGMVNEQFF.

This CDR3 reads CASSEANHLGQGNTEAFF. The CDR3 nucleotides read TGTGCCAGCAGTGAAGCGAACCACCTGGGACAGGGGAACACTGAAGCTTTCTTT. This chain links TRBV6-1 with TRBJ1-1; 9 bases agree with TRBD1. Germline assignment: CDR1 MNHNS and CDR2 SASEGT. There are 18 residues in the CDR3. Trimming took 0 bases from V and 1 from J; bases not matched to a gene: 9.

This clone has just a few counts. The rearrangement joins TRBV7-8 to TRBJ2-7; tentatively, D is TRBD2 (6 bases). In germline, CDR1 is SGHVS, CDR2 FQNEAQ. The CDR3 has 14 amino acids. Trimming stripped 5 bases from V and 7 bases from J, with 18 bases between. The CDR3 DNA sequence: TGTGCCAGCAGCCCCGGGACTCCCGTGAGGGAGCAGTACTTC. It yields the protein CASSPGTPVREQYF.

This clone was observed a few times. The gene calls are TRBV12-3 or TRBV12-4 and TRBJ1-3, with unresolved D. The CDR3 totals 13 residues. Trimming stripped 5 bases from V and 1 base from J, with 6 bases between. Here the CDR3 reads CASSLNSGNTIYF. The CDR3 DNA sequence: TGTGCCAGCAGTCTCAATTCTGGAAACACCATATATTTT.

The CDR3 region has the DNA TGTGCCAGTACCTCCCGGATTGCCTCCCTTACTGAGCAGTACTTC. Protein product: CASTSRIASLTEQYF. The chain uses TRBV19 and TRBJ2-7, with unresolved D. CDR1 LNHDA and CDR2 SQIVND come from the germline V gene (reference sequence). V lost 7 bases to trimming and J lost 7 bases, with 23 bases between them. This CDR3 spans 15 amino acids.

The chain is built from TRBV28 and TRBJ1-5; D uncertain. Trimming removed 3 bases from V and 2 bases from J, with 11 bases in between. Germline assignment: CDR1 MDHEN and CDR2 SYDVKM. The CDR3 covers 15 residues. CDR3 in amino acids: CASSFARAGNQPQHF. The DNA of the CDR3 is TGTGCCAGCAGTTTCGCCCGGGCGGGCAATCAGCCCCAGCATTTT.

The chain is built from TRBV28 and TRBJ2-1; 9 nucleotides line up with TRBD1. The CDR3 is 14 residues long. The V segment lost 6 bases and the J segment 5 bases; nucleotides outside the gene matches: 5. Germline lookup yields CDR1 MDHEN and CDR2 SYDVKM. The CDR3 reads CASRDRGKDNEQFF. The CDR3 region has the DNA TGTGCCAGCAGGGACAGGGGAAAGGACAATGAGCAGTTCTTC.

The J gene is TRBJ2-7, the V gene TRBV7-2; the D call may be TRBD1 or TRBD2 (5 bases each). The CDR3 runs 15 residues. Germline CDR1 reads SGHTA; CDR2 reads FQGNSA. The V gene lost 5 bases and the J gene lost 4 bases, with 18 bases spanning the gap. CDR3 region: CASSPSGTARYEQYF. CDR3 sequence (DNA): TGTGCCAGCAGCCCATCCGGGACGGCTAGATACGAGCAGTACTTC.

The V and J genes are TRBV3-1 (or the pseudogene TRBV3-2) and TRBJ2-1; no reliable D call. Trimming cost V 3 bases and J 8 bases, with 8 bases left between them. Per the germline V gene, CDR1 is LGHDT and CDR2 is YNNKEL (reference sequence). The CDR3 contains 12 residues. The CDR3: CASSHEGYEQFF. DNA of the CDR3: TGTGCCAGCAGCCACGAAGGCTATGAGCAGTTCTTC.

The rearrangement joins TRBV7-9 to TRBJ2-1; possible D gene TRBD1, 6 bases. This CDR3 contains 15 residues. The germline V and J ends were trimmed by 4 bases and 7 bases, with 17 bases remaining between them. The germline CDR1 and CDR2 sequences are SEHNR and FQNEAQ (reference sequence). The CDR3 reads CASSSGHPLGNEQFF. The CDR3 DNA is TGTGCCAGCAGCTCGGGACACCCTCTAGGGAATGAGCAGTTCTTC.

The J gene is TRBJ2-2, the V gene TRBV5-5; D is uncertain. Germline assignment: CDR1 SGHKS and CDR2 YYEKEE (reference sequence). The length of the CDR3 is 15 residues. V dropped 1 base and J dropped 6 bases, with 13 bases sitting between them. The CDR3 coding sequence is TGTGCCAGCAGCTTGATTCCCCTGAGCGCCGGGGAGCTGTTTTTT. Protein product: CASSLIPLSAGELFF.

The CDR3 loop is CASSLLGRETGELFF. The CDR3 coding sequence is TGCGCCAGCAGCTTGTTGGGGAGGGAGACCGGGGAGCTGTTTTTT. V gene TRBV5-1 combines with J gene TRBJ2-2, with TRBD2 matching over 7 bases. From germline, CDR1 is SGHRS and CDR2 YFSETQ. Germline trimming cut 1 base from V and 5 bases from J; bases unmatched to any gene: 5. The CDR3 spans 15 residues.

The genes are TRBV5-1 and TRBJ2-7, with 7 bases that match TRBD1. V gave up 4 bases and J gave up 3 bases; unmatched junction bases: 10. The germline CDR1 and CDR2 sequences are SGHRS and YFSETQ. This CDR3 is 15 amino acids long. CDR3 bases: TGCGCCAGCAGCCCGGGGACAGATGTCTACTACGAGCAGTACTTC. It specifies CASSPGTDVYYEQYF.

The chain has TRBV28 and TRBJ1-3; D not certain. This CDR3 is built from 14 residues. Looked up from germline, CDR1 is MDHEN and CDR2 is SYDVKM. Trimming removed 8 bases at V and 0 bases at J, with 11 bases between. CDR3 sequence reads: CASLRPNSGNTIYF. DNA of the CDR3: TGTGCCAGCCTTCGGCCAAACTCTGGAAACACCATATATTTT.

The chain combines TRBV3-1 (or the pseudogene TRBV3-2) with TRBJ2-1; D gene ambiguous. The V gene's germline CDR1 is LGHDT and CDR2 YNNKEL (reference sequence). V was clipped by 1 base and J by 5 bases, with 3 bases between them. The CDR3 runs to 12 residues. CDR3 sequence (DNA): TGTGCCAGCAGCCAAGTGAACAATGAGCAGTTCTTC. As protein: CASSQVNNEQFF.

This clone was recorded once. This rearrangement joins TRBV18 to TRBJ2-7; D unclear. The CDR3 has 14 amino acids. Trimming shortened V by 3 bases and J by 3 bases, and 12 bases separated the two germline ends. CDR1 is KGHSH and CDR2 is LQKENI in the germline V gene. CDR3 sequence reads: CASSPGQAGYEQYF. The CDR3 DNA follows: TGTGCCAGCTCACCTGGGCAGGCTGGCTACGAGCAGTACTTC.

The rearrangement links TRBV7-9 to TRBJ1-5; D unclear. Trimming shortened V by 3 bases and J by 6 bases, and 6 bases separated the two germline ends. CDR1 is SEHNR, CDR2 FQNEAQ, per germline (reference sequence). There are 12 residues in the CDR3. For the CDR3, the DNA is TGTGCCAGCAGCTTCCCGGGTCAGCCCCAGCATTTT. Translation gives CASSFPGQPQHF.

This clone was found a few times. The rearrangement links TRBV5-4 to TRBJ1-2; D not resolved. Trimming shortened V by 4 bases and J by 3 bases, and 16 bases separated the two germline ends. The germline V gene encodes CDR1 SGHNT and CDR2 YYREEE (reference sequence). The CDR3 is made up of 15 amino acids. The CDR3 DNA reads TGTGCCAGCAGCCGACCTGGAGTCGCTGACTATGGCTACACCTTC. Its translation: CASSRPGVADYGYTF.

Within the sample, this clone is medium-sized. V usage is TRBV18 and J usage is TRBJ2-6; D gene uncertain. Germline CDR1 is KGHSH and CDR2 is LQKENI. This CDR3 has 15 residues. V lost 6 bases and J lost 4, with 13 bases in between. In DNA, the CDR3 is TGTGCCAGCTCCCTAACTCACGCCGGGGCCAACGTCCTGACTTTC. Its protein product is CASSLTHAGANVLTF. The whole variable domain, remainder taken from reference TRBV18 and TRBJ2-6, is NAGVMQNPRHLVRRRGQEARLRCSPMKGHSHVYWYRQLPEEGLKFMVYLQKENIIDESGMPKERFSAEFPKEGPSILRIQQVVRGDSAAYFCASSLTHAGANVLTFGAGSRLTVL.

The chain combines TRBV7-2 with TRBJ2-7; 8 nucleotides align to TRBD2. Germline assignment: CDR1 SGHTA and CDR2 FQGNSA. V lost 0 bases, J lost 7 bases, and 8 bases stayed unmatched. This CDR3 spans 15 amino acids. DNA for the CDR3: TGTGCCAGCAGCTTAGCCGGGACTAGAGTTGGAGAGCAGTACTTC. The encoded protein is CASSLAGTRVGEQYF.

V is TRBV28 and J is TRBJ2-7; D possibly corresponds to TRBD2 (8 bases). This CDR3 has 15 residues. From germline, CDR1 is MDHEN and CDR2 SYDVKM. The V gene lost 4 bases and the J gene lost 0 bases, with 13 bases spanning the gap. The CDR3 spells CASSSGGTSSYEQYF. CDR3 bases: TGTGCCAGCAGTTCAGGGGGGACTAGCTCCTACGAGCAGTACTTC. The entire variable domain, with the rest obtained from reference TRBV28 and TRBJ2-7, is as follows: DVKVTQSSRYLVKRTGEKVFLECVQDMDHENMFWYRQDPGLGLRLIYFSYDVKMKEKGDIPEGYSVSREKKERFSLILESASTNQTSMYLCASSSGGTSSYEQYFGPGTRLTVT.

The rearrangement links TRBV28 to TRBJ2-2; 11 bases map to TRBD2. The V and J ends lost 8 bases and 6 bases, in that order; junction bases with no gene match: 8. The CDR3 spans 15 residues. Germline CDR1 MDHEN, CDR2 SYDVKM. CDR3 protein: CASEDSGRAAGELFF. The CDR3, as DNA: TGTGCCAGCGAAGATAGCGGGAGGGCCGCCGGGGAGCTGTTTTTT.

The chain has TRBV11-1 and TRBJ2-7; 7 bases are a match to TRBD2. CDR3 length: 14 amino acids. With V trimmed by 0 bases and J by 3 bases, 2 bases remained unmatched. The germline V gene encodes CDR1 SGHAT and CDR2 FQDESV (reference sequence). CDR3 in amino acids: CASSLAAGDYEQYF. DNA for the CDR3: TGTGCCAGCAGCTTAGCGGCGGGAGACTACGAGCAGTACTTC.

This clone appeared a few times. The chain combines TRBV4-2 with TRBJ2-7, with TRBD2 matching over 8 bases. There are 15 residues in the CDR3. V was pared by 1 base and J by 3 bases, with 5 bases of the junction left unmatched. CDR1 is LGHNA and CDR2 is YNFKEQ in the germline V gene. The CDR3 bases are TGTGCCAGCAGCCAAGCCCGGACTAGCAGCTACGAGCAGTACTTC. Its protein product is CASSQARTSSYEQYF.

The CDR3 coding sequence is TGTGCCAGCAGCACATCCTTAGGTGGCACAGATACGCAGTATTTT. Translation gives CASSTSLGGTDTQYF. The chain is built from TRBV7-7 and TRBJ2-3, with unresolved D. CDR3 length equals 15 residues. The germline CDR1 and CDR2 sequences are SSHAT and FNYEAQ (reference sequence). Deletions cut 5 bases from V and 1 base from J, with 13 bases between.

This chain joins TRBV3-1 (or the pseudogene TRBV3-2) and TRBJ2-1; D might be TRBD1 (5 bases). Deletions cut 1 base from V and 5 bases from J, with 15 bases between. This CDR3 has 16 residues. Germline V CDR1 and CDR2: LGHDT, YNNKEL (reference sequence). CDR3 coding DNA: TGTGCCAGCAGCCAAGTAGTTTTCTCAGGGAACAATGAGCAGTTCTTC. This codes for CASSQVVFSGNNEQFF.